This T cell receptor beta chain originates from a study of CD8 T cells in Susac syndrome (dated by TCRdb to about 2019). As for the study more broadly: The study used repertoire sequencing to test whether antigen drove CD8+ T cell activation and differentiation in Susac syndrome.

RNA was extracted using the RNeasy kit, and roughly 0.5 to 1 ug of the RNA was reverse transcribed with random hexamers. The immunoSEQ multiplex PCR assay, which covers 54 Vbeta and 13 Jbeta segments, was used to amplify TCR beta CDR3 regions. PCR amplification bias was corrected by using a synthetic template baseline for primer optimization and computational correction. The authors' analysis ran thus. Reads were assigned to V, D and J genes according to IMGT and analyzed in immunoSEQ Analyzer, with only productive sequences retained. Clonality was computed as one minus Shannon entropy normalized by log2 of the number of productive unique sequences. For each patient and control, public and private clones were evaluated among the 100 most prevalent clones. Clones were defined as Susac-specific when absent from the healthy and MS cohorts, from roughly 1,100 published viral clones and from other ImmuneACCESS disease sequences. TCRdb applied fastp at Q25 and MiXCR to the public reads, then kept only in-frame beta chains. Every CDR3 protein is listed once, alongside the most common genes and DNA of its rows. The authors' filters were not applied to this entry. This sample holds about 150,000 distinct CDR3 sequences; 94% were observed only once. Together, the top ten hold over 0.07% of the sample.

In regard to this clonotype: The specificity of this receptor is unknown. No qualities accompany the bases; no much larger clone lies one base away.

High-throughput TCR beta sequencing profiled peripheral blood CD8+ and CD4+ T cells from healthy donors, Susac syndrome patients and multiple sclerosis patients. Healthy donors were age- and sex-matched controls. Bulk CD8+ and CD4+ T cells were purified by magnetic negative isolation, while CD8+ TEMRA cells were enriched using FACS. Blood was drawn into EDTA tubes, processed within 24 hours, and PBMCs were isolated by density gradient centrifugation. PBMCs intended for TCR sequencing were frozen in liquid nitrogen and were later thawed in a 37 degrees C water bath. The sorted or isolated CD4+, CD8+ and CD8+ TEMRA cells had a purity of 90% or higher. Its CDR3 holds 15 amino acids, cysteine through phenylalanine. The only DNA kept is the CDR3, 45 bases in frame from the first base. CDR1 and CDR2 are read off the germline V gene as SGHTA and FQGNSA. A distance of 11 bases separates the germline ends of V and J, which lose 5 bases and 0 bases respectively.

On the study overall, not on this receptor specifically: The TCR sequencing and HLA analysis was acknowledged to have included a relatively small number of individuals.

Sequences were obtained from CD4+ T cells from PBMCs. The sequence is built from TRBV7-2 and TRBJ1-3; too little of a D gene remains to name it. This sequence originates from a human donor in good health. The CDR3 region: CASSRTPGSGNTIYF. The DNA sequence is given as TGTGCCAGCAGCCGCACACCCGGCTCTGGAAACACCATATATTTT.